This T cell receptor (beta chain) originates from a study of cytomegalovirus exposure and HLA in healthy donors. Study-wide points: Both high specificity and high sensitivity reportedly marked the classifier's diagnosis of cytomegalovirus status.

The CDR3 extends over 13 amino acids. In germline, CDR1 is MNHEY, CDR2 SMNVEV (reference sequence). V was shortened by 3 bases and J by 1 base, with 6 bases between the two germline ends. Measured with immunoSEQ multiplex PCR; TCRdb has only the in-frame clones, and not every one. The sample contains 250,000 to 300,000 clones, around 85% of which appear only once. As to this clone: The antigen remains undetermined.

The specimen sequenced was PBMCs. V gene TRBV27 combines with J gene TRBJ1-1; no definite D call. The sequence was obtained from a young woman in good health and CMV-seronegative. CDR3 bases: TGTGCCAGCAGTTTGTTCCAGAACACTGAAGCTTTCTTT. It codes for CASSLFQNTEAFF.